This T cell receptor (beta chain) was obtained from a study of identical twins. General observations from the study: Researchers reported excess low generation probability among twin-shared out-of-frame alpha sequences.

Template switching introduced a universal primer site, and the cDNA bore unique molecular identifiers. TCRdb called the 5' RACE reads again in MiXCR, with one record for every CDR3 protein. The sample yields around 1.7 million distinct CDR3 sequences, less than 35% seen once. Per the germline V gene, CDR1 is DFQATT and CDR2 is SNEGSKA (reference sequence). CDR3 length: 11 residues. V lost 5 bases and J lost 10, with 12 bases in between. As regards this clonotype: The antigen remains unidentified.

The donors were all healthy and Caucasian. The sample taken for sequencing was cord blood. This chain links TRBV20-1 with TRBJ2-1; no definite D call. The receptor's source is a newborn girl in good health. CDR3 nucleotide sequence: TGCAGTGCTCCCGACCCCCCCGAGCAGTTCTTC. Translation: CSAPDPPEQFF.